This T cell receptor (beta chain) emerged from a study of blood T cells in healthy people across ages. With a J-beta primer mix and a sample-barcoded 5' primer, a second PCR ran about 6 to 11 cycles. Each CDR3 protein gets one entry after TCRdb re-called the 5' RACE reads with MiXCR. The sample yields roughly 700,000 distinct CDR3 sequences, around half seen once. V dropped 8 bases and J dropped 8 bases, with 17 bases sitting between them. There are 12 residues in the CDR3. The germline V gene encodes CDR1 SQVTM and CDR2 ANQGSEA. Each sample used at least 6 million PBMCs. Sequencing was done on a sample of blood. V gene TRBV29-1 combines with J gene TRBJ2-3, with D possibly being TRBD1 or TRBD2 (5 bases each). This receptor was taken from a woman in her fifties or sixties in good health. CDR3 bases: TGCAGCACCCGAGGGTATAGGGGTACGCAGTATTTT. Amino acid sequence: CSTRGYRGTQYF.